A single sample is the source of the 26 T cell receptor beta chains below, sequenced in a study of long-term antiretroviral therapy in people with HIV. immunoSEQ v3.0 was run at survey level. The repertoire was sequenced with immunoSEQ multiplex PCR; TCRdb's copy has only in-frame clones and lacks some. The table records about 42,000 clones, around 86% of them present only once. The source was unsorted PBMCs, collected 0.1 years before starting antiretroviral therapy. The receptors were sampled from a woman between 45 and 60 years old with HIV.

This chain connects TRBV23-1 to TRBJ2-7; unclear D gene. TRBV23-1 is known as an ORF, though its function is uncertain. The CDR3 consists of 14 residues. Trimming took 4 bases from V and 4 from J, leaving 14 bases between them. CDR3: CASSPPGSLYEQYF. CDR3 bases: TGCGCCAGCAGTCCTCCGGGTTCTTTGTACGAGCAGTACTTC.

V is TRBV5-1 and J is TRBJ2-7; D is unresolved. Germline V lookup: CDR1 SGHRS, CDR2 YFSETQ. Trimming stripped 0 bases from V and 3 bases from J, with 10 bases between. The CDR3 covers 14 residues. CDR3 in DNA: TGCGCCAGCAGCTTGGACGGTAAGAACTACGAGCAGTACTTC. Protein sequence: CASSLDGKNYEQYF.

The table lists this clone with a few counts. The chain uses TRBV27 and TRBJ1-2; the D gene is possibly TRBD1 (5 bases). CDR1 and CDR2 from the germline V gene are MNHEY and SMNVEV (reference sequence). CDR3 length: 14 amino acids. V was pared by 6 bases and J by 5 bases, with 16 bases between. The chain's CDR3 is CASRLQGTGYGYTF. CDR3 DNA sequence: TGTGCCAGCAGACTTCAGGGTACTGGATATGGCTACACCTTC.

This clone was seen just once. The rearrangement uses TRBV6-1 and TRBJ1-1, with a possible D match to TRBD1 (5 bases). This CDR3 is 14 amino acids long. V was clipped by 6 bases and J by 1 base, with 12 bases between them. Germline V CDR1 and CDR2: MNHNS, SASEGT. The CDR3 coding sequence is TGTGCCAGCAGAGCCGGGACTTCGAACACTGAAGCTTTCTTT. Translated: CASRAGTSNTEAFF.

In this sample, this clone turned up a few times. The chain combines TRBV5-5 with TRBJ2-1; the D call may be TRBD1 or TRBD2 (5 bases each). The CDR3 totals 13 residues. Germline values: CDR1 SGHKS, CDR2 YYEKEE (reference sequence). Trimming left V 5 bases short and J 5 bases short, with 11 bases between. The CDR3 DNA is TGTGCCAGCAGTCGGGGCCCGGACAATGAGCAGTTCTTC. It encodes CASSRGPDNEQFF.

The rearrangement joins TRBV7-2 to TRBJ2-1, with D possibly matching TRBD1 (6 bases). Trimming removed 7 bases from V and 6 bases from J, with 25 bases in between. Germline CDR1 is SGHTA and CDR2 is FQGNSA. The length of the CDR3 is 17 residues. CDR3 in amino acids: CASKRGQYGRLGNEQFF. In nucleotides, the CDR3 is TGTGCCAGCAAAAGAGGACAGTACGGGCGGCTAGGCAATGAGCAGTTCTTC.

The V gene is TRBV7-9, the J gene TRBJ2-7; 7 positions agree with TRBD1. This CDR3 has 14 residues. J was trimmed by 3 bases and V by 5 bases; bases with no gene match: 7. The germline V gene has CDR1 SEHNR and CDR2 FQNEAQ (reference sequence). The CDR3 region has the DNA TGTGCCAGCAGCCTCGGACAGGCGGGCTACGAGCAGTACTTC. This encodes CASSLGQAGYEQYF.

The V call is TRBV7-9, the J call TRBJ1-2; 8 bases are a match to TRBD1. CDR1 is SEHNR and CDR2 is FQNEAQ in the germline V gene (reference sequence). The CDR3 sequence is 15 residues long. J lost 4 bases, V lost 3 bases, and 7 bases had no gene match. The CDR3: CASSLQGATFYGYTF. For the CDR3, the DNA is TGTGCCAGCAGCTTGCAGGGGGCGACCTTCTATGGCTACACCTTC.

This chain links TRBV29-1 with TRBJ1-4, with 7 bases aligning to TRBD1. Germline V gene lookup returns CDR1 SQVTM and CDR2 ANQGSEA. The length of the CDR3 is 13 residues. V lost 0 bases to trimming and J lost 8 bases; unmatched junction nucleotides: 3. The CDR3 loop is CSVEEQGSEKLFF. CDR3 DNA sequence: TGCAGCGTTGAAGAACAGGGGTCCGAAAAACTGTTTTTT.

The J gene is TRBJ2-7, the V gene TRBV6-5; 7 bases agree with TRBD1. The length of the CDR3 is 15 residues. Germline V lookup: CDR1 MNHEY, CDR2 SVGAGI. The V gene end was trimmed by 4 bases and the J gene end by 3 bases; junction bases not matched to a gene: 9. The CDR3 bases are TGTGCCAGCAGTTCGACACGGGACAGATTCTACGAGCAGTACTTC. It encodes CASSSTRDRFYEQYF.

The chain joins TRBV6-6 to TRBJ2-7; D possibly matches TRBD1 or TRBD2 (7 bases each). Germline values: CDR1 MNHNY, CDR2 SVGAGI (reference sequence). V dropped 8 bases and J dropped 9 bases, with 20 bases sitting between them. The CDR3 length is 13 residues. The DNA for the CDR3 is TGTGCCAGCTCCCAGGGGGGGCCTGCTCCGCAGTACTTC. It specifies CASSQGGPAPQYF.

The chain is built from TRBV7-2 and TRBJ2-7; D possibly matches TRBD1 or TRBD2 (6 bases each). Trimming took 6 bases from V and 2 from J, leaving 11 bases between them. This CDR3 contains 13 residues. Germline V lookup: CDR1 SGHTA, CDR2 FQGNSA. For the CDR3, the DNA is TGTGCCAGCAGGTCGAGGGGGGCCTACGAGCAGTACTTC. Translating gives CASRSRGAYEQYF.

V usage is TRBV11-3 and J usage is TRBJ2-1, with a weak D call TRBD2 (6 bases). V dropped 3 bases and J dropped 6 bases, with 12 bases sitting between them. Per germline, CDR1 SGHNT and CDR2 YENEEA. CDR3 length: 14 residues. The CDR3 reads CASSFDRGLNEQFF. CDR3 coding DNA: TGTGCCAGCAGCTTTGACCGGGGACTCAATGAGCAGTTCTTC.

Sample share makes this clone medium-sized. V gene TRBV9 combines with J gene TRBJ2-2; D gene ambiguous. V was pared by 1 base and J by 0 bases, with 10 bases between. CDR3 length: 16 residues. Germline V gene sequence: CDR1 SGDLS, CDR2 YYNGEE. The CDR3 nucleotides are TGTGCCAGCAGCGTATTGCGCGGCGCGAACACCGGGGAGCTGTTTTTT. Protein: CASSVLRGANTGELFF.

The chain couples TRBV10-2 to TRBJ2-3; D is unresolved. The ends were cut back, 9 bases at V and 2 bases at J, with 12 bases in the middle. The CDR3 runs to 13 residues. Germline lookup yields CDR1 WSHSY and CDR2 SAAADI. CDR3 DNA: TGCGCCAGTTCCGTGGCGGTCACAGATACGCAGTATTTT. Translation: CASSVAVTDTQYF.

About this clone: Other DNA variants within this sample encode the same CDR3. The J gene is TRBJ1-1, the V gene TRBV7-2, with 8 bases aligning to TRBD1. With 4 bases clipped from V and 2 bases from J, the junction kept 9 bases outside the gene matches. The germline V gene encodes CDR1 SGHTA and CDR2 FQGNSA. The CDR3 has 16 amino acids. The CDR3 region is CASSSRTGRGNTEAFF. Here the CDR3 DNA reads TGTGCCAGCAGCTCTCGGACAGGGAGGGGAAACACTGAAGCTTTCTTT. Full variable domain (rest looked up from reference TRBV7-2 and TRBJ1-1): GAGVSQSPSNKVTEKGKDVELRCDPISGHTALYWYRQSLGQGLEFLIYFQGNSAPDKSGLPSDRFSAERTGGSVSTLTIQRTQQEDSAVYLCASSSRTGRGNTEAFFGQGTRLTVV.

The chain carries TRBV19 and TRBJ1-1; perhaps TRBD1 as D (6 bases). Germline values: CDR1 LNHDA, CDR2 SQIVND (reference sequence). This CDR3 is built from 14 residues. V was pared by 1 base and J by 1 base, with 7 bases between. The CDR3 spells CASSIGGANTEAFF. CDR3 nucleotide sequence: TGTGCCAGTAGTATAGGGGGGGCGAACACTGAAGCTTTCTTT.

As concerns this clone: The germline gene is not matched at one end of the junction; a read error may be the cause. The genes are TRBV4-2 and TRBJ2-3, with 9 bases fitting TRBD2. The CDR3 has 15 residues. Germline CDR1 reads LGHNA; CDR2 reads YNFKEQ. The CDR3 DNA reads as TGTGCCAGCAGCCTTCCCGGGACTAGCAGAGATACGCAGTATTTT. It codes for CASSLPGTSRDTQYF.

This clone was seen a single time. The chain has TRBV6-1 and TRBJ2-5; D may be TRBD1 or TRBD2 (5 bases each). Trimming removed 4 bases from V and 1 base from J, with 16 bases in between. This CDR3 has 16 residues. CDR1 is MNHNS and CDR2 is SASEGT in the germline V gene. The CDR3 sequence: CASSALTGARQETQYF. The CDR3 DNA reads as TGTGCCAGCAGTGCGCTAACCGGGGCCCGCCAAGAGACCCAGTACTTC.

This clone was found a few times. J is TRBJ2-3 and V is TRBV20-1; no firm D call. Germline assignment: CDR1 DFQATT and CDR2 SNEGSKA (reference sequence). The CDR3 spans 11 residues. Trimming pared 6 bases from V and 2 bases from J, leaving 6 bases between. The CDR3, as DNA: TGCAGTGCGGGCCACACAGATACGCAGTATTTT. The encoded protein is CSAGHTDTQYF.

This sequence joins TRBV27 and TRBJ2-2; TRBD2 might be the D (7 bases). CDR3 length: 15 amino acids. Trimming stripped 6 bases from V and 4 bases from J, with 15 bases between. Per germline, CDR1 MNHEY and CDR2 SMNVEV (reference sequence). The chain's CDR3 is CASSRRGGGTGELFF. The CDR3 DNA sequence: TGTGCCAGCAGCCGAAGGGGGGGAGGCACCGGGGAGCTGTTTTTT.

CDR3 DNA sequence: TGCGCCAGCAGCCCAACAGGGTCTGGAAACACCATATATTTT. Its translation is CASSPTGSGNTIYF. The chain links TRBV5-1 to TRBJ1-3; tentative D call: TRBD1 (6 bases). The V end lost 4 bases, the J end lost 1 base, and 9 bases lay between the germline ends. Germline values: CDR1 SGHRS, CDR2 YFSETQ. This CDR3 is 14 amino acids long. Drawing the rest from reference TRBV5-1 and TRBJ1-3, the complete variable domain is KAGVTQTPRYLIKTRGQQVTLSCSPISGHRSVSWYQQTPGQGLQFLFEYFSETQRNKGNFPGRFSGRQFSNSRSEMNVSTLELGDSALYLCASSPTGSGNTIYFGEGSWLTVV.

CDR3 in amino acids: CASSLGTSALDYNEQFF. For the CDR3, the DNA is TGTGCCAGCAGCTTAGGGACTAGCGCCCTTGACTACAATGAGCAGTTCTTC. This chain joins TRBV5-4 and TRBJ2-1; 10 bases agree with TRBD2. Germline V CDR1 and CDR2: SGHNT, YYREEE (reference sequence). This CDR3 comprises 17 residues. V was pared by 2 bases and J by 3 bases, with 8 bases of the junction left unmatched.

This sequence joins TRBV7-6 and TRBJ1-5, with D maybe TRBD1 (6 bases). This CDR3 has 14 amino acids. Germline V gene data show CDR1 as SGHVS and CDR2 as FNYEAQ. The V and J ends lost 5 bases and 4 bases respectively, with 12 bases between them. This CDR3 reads CASSEGGRNQPQHF. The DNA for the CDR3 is TGTGCCAGCAGCGAAGGGGGAAGGAATCAGCCCCAGCATTTT.

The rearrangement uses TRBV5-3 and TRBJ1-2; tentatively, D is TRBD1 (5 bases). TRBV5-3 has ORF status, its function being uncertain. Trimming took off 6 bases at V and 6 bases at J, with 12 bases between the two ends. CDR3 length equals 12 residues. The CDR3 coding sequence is TGTGCCAGAAATCCCGGGGCTCATGGCTACACCTTC. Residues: CARNPGAHGYTF.

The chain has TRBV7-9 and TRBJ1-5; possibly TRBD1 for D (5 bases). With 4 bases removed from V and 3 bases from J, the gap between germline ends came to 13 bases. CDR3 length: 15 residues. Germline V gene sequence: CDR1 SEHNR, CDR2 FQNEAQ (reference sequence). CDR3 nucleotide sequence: TGTGCCAGCAGCTACTCCGGGACGTTCAATCAGCCCCAGCATTTT. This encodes CASSYSGTFNQPQHF. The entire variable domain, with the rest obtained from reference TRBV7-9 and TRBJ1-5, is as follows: DTGVSQNPRHKITKRGQNVTFRCDPISEHNRLYWYRQTLGQGPEFLTYFQNEAQLEKSRLLSDRFSAERPKGSFSTLEIQRTEQGDSAMYLCASSYSGTFNQPQHFGDGTRLSIL.